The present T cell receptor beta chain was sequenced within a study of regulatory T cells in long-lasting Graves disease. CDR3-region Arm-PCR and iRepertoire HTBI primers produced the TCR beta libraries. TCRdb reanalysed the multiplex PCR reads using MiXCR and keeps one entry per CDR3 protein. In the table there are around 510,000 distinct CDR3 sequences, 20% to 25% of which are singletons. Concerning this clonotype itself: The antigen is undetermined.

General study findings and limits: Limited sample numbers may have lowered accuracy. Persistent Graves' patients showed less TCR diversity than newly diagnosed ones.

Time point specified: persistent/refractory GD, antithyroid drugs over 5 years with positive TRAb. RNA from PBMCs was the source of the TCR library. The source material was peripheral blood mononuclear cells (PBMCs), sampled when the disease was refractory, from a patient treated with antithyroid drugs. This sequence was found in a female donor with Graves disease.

DNA of the CDR3: TGCGCCAGCAGCCTGAGGACAGGGGGTTTGTACGAGCAGTACTTC. This translates into CASSLRTGGLYEQYF. The chain has TRBV5-1 and TRBJ2-7; 10 bases map to TRBD1. V shed 4 bases, J shed 4 bases, and the junction held 8 bases outside the gene matches. This CDR3 spans 15 amino acids. CDR1 and CDR2 (germline): SGHRS, YFSETQ.